These T cell receptor beta chains were read from a single sample in a study of cytomegalovirus exposure and HLA in healthy donors. Assay used: immunoSEQ multiplex PCR; TCRdb lists only in-frame clones, some missing. The table has approximately 100,000 clones, roughly 70% seen once; the top ten hold around 2.6%. The sample comprised PBMCs. These receptors were collected from a male donor in good health and CMV-seropositive. CDR3s include the opening cysteine and the closing phenylalanine or tryptophan. The order of the fields is clone size, J gene, D gene, V gene, CDR3 DNA, CDR3 protein. D genes are given only for firm matches. A clone size is listed for some rows: how often the clone was seen (once, few, many), or a class if it is expanded.

clone_size: few; j_call: TRBJ1-4; d_call: .; v_call: TRBV7-2; cdr3_nt: TGTGCCAGCAGCAGAATGAGGGCCTCAACTAATGAAAAACTGTTTTTT; cdr3_aa: CASSRMRASTNEKLFF
clone_size: .; j_call: TRBJ1-6; d_call: .; v_call: TRBV5-1; cdr3_nt: TGCGCCAGCAGCCCGACACAGAATTCACCCCTCCACTTT; cdr3_aa: CASSPTQNSPLHF
clone_size: few; j_call: TRBJ2-7; d_call: TRBD1; v_call: TRBV11-2; cdr3_nt: TGTGCCAGCAGCTTTACCGGGACAGTCTCCTACGAGCAGTACTTC; cdr3_aa: CASSFTGTVSYEQYF
clone_size: .; j_call: TRBJ2-7; d_call: TRBD2; v_call: TRBV7-8; cdr3_nt: TGTGCCAGCAGCCCACGCGGGACTAGCGGCTACGAGCAGTACTTC; cdr3_aa: CASSPRGTSGYEQYF
clone_size: few; j_call: TRBJ1-2; d_call: TRBD1; v_call: TRBV18; cdr3_nt: TGTGCCAGCTCACCGGGGACAGGGGACATTGGGTATGGCTACACCTTC; cdr3_aa: CASSPGTGDIGYGYTF
clone_size: .; j_call: TRBJ1-1; d_call: .; v_call: TRBV9; cdr3_nt: TGTGCCAGCAGCGTACATAGTGAGAACACTGAAGCTTTCTTT; cdr3_aa: CASSVHSENTEAFF
clone_size: .; j_call: TRBJ2-2; d_call: .; v_call: TRBV9; cdr3_nt: TGTGCCAGCAGCGTAGTATCAGGTGATCCCGGGGAGCTGTTTTTT; cdr3_aa: CASSVVSGDPGELFF
clone_size: few; j_call: TRBJ2-3; d_call: TRBD2; v_call: TRBV7-8; cdr3_nt: TGTGCCAGCAGCTTAGGCTTGGTGGGGGGGTCGGCAGATACGCAGTATTTT; cdr3_aa: CASSLGLVGGSADTQYF
clone_size: .; j_call: TRBJ2-5; d_call: TRBD2; v_call: TRBV5-1; cdr3_nt: TGCGCCAGCAGCTTTGGACTAGCGGGGCAGGGAGAGACCCAGTACTTC; cdr3_aa: CASSFGLAGQGETQYF
clone_size: .; j_call: TRBJ1-2; d_call: TRBD1; v_call: TRBV25-1; cdr3_nt: TGTGCCAGCAGGACAGGGGGAACTAACTATGGCTACACCTTC; cdr3_aa: CASRTGGTNYGYTF
clone_size: .; j_call: TRBJ2-7; d_call: .; v_call: TRBV4-1; cdr3_nt: TGCGCCAGCAGCCAAGACACAGGGACGGAGCAGTACTTC; cdr3_aa: CASSQDTGTEQYF
clone_size: .; j_call: TRBJ2-7; d_call: .; v_call: TRBV25-1; cdr3_nt: TGTGCCAGCCAGGTAGGGGGGGTCTCCTACGAGCAGTACTTC; cdr3_aa: CASQVGGVSYEQYF
clone_size: .; j_call: TRBJ2-7; d_call: .; v_call: TRBV7-9; cdr3_nt: TGTGCCAGCAGCTCGTATCGGGACATCTCCTACGAGCAGTACTTC; cdr3_aa: CASSSYRDISYEQYF
clone_size: .; j_call: TRBJ1-1; d_call: .; v_call: TRBV30; cdr3_nt: TGTGCCTGGATCAAGAGTTCCGGGCGGGACACTGAAGCTTTCTTT; cdr3_aa: CAWIKSSGRDTEAFF
clone_size: once; j_call: TRBJ2-7; d_call: TRBD1; v_call: TRBV7-9; cdr3_nt: TGTGCCAGCCAACGAGGACAGGGAAACGAGCAGTACTTC; cdr3_aa: CASQRGQGNEQYF
clone_size: .; j_call: TRBJ2-5; d_call: .; v_call: TRBV28; cdr3_nt: TGTGCCAGCAAAGGTAGTCTCGGCGGGGCAACCCAAGAGACCCAGTACTTC; cdr3_aa: CASKGSLGGATQETQYF
clone_size: .; j_call: TRBJ1-4; d_call: .; v_call: TRBV5-4; cdr3_nt: TGTGCCAGCAGCTTGGTTGGGACTGGGAATGAAAAACTGTTTTTT; cdr3_aa: CASSLVGTGNEKLFF
clone_size: .; j_call: TRBJ2-7; d_call: TRBD1; v_call: TRBV7-2; cdr3_nt: TGTGCCAGCAGACCGGGGACAGCCGTCTCCTACGAGCAGTACTTC; cdr3_aa: CASRPGTAVSYEQYF
clone_size: .; j_call: TRBJ1-2; d_call: .; v_call: TRBV29-1; cdr3_nt: TGCAGCGTTGATGGGCATCGGGGGGCTAAGTCGGGCTACACCTTC; cdr3_aa: CSVDGHRGAKSGYTF
clone_size: .; j_call: TRBJ2-5; d_call: .; v_call: TRBV4-1; cdr3_nt: TGCGCCAGCAGCCAACAGGGGTTCCAAGAGACCCAGTACTTC; cdr3_aa: CASSQQGFQETQYF
clone_size: .; j_call: TRBJ1-1; d_call: .; v_call: TRBV28; cdr3_nt: TGTGCCAGCAGTTACGGGACATTGGGCACTGAAGCTTTCTTT; cdr3_aa: CASSYGTLGTEAFF
clone_size: .; j_call: TRBJ1-2; d_call: TRBD1; v_call: TRBV7-9; cdr3_nt: TGTGCCAGCAGCTTAGCGACAGGGGACGGCTACACCTTC; cdr3_aa: CASSLATGDGYTF
clone_size: .; j_call: TRBJ2-7; d_call: TRBD2; v_call: TRBV4-1; cdr3_nt: TGCGCCAGCAGCCACGCTGGGACTAGCGGAGCCTACGAGCAGTACTTC; cdr3_aa: CASSHAGTSGAYEQYF
clone_size: few; j_call: TRBJ1-5; d_call: TRBD1; v_call: TRBV4-3; cdr3_nt: TGCGCCAGCAGCCAAGAATGGACAGGGCCAGGGCCCCAGCATTTT; cdr3_aa: CASSQEWTGPGPQHF
clone_size: few; j_call: TRBJ1-5; d_call: .; v_call: TRBV2; cdr3_nt: TGTGCCAGCAGTGAATCCGGTTACAATCAGCCCCAGCATTTT; cdr3_aa: CASSESGYNQPQHF
clone_size: .; j_call: TRBJ2-4; d_call: TRBD1; v_call: TRBV4-1; cdr3_nt: TGCGCCAGCAGCCAGGGCGACAGGGCGGTGTACTTC; cdr3_aa: CASSQGDRAVYF
clone_size: .; j_call: TRBJ2-1; d_call: TRBD2; v_call: TRBV30; cdr3_nt: TGTGCCTGGAGTGTACAGCCTAGCGGGGGGTATGAGCAGTTCTTC; cdr3_aa: CAWSVQPSGGYEQFF
clone_size: .; j_call: TRBJ1-1; d_call: .; v_call: TRBV18; cdr3_nt: TGTGCCAGCTCACCACCTGCGTGGAACACTGAAGCTTTCTTT; cdr3_aa: CASSPPAWNTEAFF
clone_size: few; j_call: TRBJ2-3; d_call: TRBD2; v_call: TRBV10-2; cdr3_nt: TGCGCCAGCAGCGTAGCGGGGGGGCCGGTTGCAGATACGCAGTATTTT; cdr3_aa: CASSVAGGPVADTQYF
clone_size: few; j_call: TRBJ2-7; d_call: .; v_call: TRBV7-2; cdr3_nt: TGTGCCAGCAGCTTAGATCGGGGAAACGAGCAGTACTTC; cdr3_aa: CASSLDRGNEQYF
clone_size: once; j_call: TRBJ2-2; d_call: TRBD2; v_call: TRBV2; cdr3_nt: TGTGCCAGCAGTGATCGGGCGGGAGGGGGGGAGCTGTTTTTT; cdr3_aa: CASSDRAGGGELFF
clone_size: .; j_call: TRBJ2-1; d_call: TRBD2; v_call: TRBV7-9; cdr3_nt: TGTGCCAGCAGCTCCCCTAGCGGGGATTCCTACAATGAGCAGTTCTTC; cdr3_aa: CASSSPSGDSYNEQFF